This T cell receptor beta chain stems from a study of blood T cell repertoires in COVID-19. This clone was counted only a few times. The assay was immunoSEQ multiplex PCR, and TCRdb's table has in-frame clones only and misses some. The data show about 360,000 clones, around 86% seen once. The CDR3 has 12 residues. V lost 0 bases and J 8 bases, leaving 8 bases between the germline ends. Germline CDR1 SGHNT, CDR2 YYREEE (reference sequence). Material: peripheral blood. The rearrangement joins TRBV5-4 to TRBJ1-2, with no clear D. The TCR originated in a human donor in a cohort sampled during active COVID-19. CDR3 sequence (DNA): TGTGCCAGCAGCTTGGGAGTGAACGGCTACACCTTC. This codes for CASSLGVNGYTF.